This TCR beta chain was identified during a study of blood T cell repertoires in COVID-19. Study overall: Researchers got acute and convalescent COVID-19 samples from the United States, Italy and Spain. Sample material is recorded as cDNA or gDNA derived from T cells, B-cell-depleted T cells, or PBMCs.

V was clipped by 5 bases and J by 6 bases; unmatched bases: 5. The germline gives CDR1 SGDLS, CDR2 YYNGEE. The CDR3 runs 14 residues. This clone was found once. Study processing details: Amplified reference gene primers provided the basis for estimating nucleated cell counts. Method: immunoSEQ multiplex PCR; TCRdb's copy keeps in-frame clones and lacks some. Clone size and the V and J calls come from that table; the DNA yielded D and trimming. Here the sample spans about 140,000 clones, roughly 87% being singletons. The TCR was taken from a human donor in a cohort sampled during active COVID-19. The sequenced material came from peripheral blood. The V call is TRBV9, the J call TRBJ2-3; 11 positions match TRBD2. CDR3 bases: TGTGCCAGCAGTCTAGCGGGGGGACTGGATACGCAGTATTTT. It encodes CASSLAGGLDTQYF.